What follows describes a single T cell receptor beta chain. Its target is unknown. This record comes from a study of T cell responses to AZD1222 COVID-19 vaccine. The CDR3 is 13 amino acids. Looked up from germline, CDR1 is MRHNA and CDR2 is SNTAGT. V lost 8 bases, J lost 2 bases, and 12 bases lay in between. TCRdb's copy holds only in-frame clones and misses some; the assay was immunoSEQ multiplex PCR. The repertoire holds about 160,000 clones, with about 91% as singletons. Broader study findings: Spike-specific TCR breadth and depth were elevated following two AZD1222 doses. Sampled repertoires all dated from after the peak T cell response.

The rearrangement links TRBV6-4 to TRBJ1-1, with D possibly matching TRBD1 (5 bases). The TCR sequence derives from an adult in good health. Source: peripheral blood, taken on day 0 of MenACWY control vaccination. The CDR3 nucleotides are TGTGCCAGCTCGACAGAAACAAACACTGAAGCTTTCTTT. Amino acid sequence: CASSTETNTEAFF.